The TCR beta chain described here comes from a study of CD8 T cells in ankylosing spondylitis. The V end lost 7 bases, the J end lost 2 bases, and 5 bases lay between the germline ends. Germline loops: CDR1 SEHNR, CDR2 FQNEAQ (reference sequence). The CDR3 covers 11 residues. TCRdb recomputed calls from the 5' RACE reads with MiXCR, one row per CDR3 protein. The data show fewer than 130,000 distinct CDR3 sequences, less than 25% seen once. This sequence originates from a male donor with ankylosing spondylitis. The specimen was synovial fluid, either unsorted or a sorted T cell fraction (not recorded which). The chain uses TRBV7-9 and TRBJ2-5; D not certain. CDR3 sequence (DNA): TGTGCCAGCACCCTTCAAGAGACCCAGTACTTC. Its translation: CASTLQETQYF.